This T cell receptor (beta chain) was recorded in a study of cytomegalovirus exposure and HLA in healthy donors. This clone was recorded once. Assay used: immunoSEQ multiplex PCR; TCRdb lists only in-frame clones, some missing. This table holds approximately 82,000 clones, over 85% found once. With V trimmed by 5 bases and J by 5 bases, 13 bases remained unmatched. CDR1 is MDHEN, CDR2 SYDVKM, per germline. CDR3 length: 17 residues. V and J are TRBV28 and TRBJ2-1; the match to TRBD2 covers 9 bases. This clonotype originated in a woman between 18 and 30 years old in good health and CMV-seronegative. The sample taken for sequencing was PBMCs. Written as DNA, the CDR3 is TGTGCCAGCAGTACTACCCCCTTAGCGGGAGTACACAATGAGCAGTTCTTC. Protein product: CASSTTPLAGVHNEQFF. Based on the CDR3 plus reference TRBV28 and TRBJ2-1, the full variable domain is DVKVTQSSRYLVKRTGEKVFLECVQDMDHENMFWYRQDPGLGLRLIYFSYDVKMKEKGDIPEGYSVSREKKERFSLILESASTNQTSMYLCASSTTPLAGVHNEQFFGPGTRLTVL.